Sample share makes the clone carrying this T cell receptor beta chain medium-sized (0.01 to 0.1%). The target antigen is unknown. Trimming took off 1 base at V and 6 bases at J, with 22 bases between the two ends. Looked up from germline, CDR1 is SQVTM and CDR2 is ANQGSEA. The CDR3 has 16 residues. These data are taken from a study of spatial heterogeneity in lung cancer. In the study overall: TCR transcript abundance in tumor regions was strongly correlated with the T cell module score obtained from matched bulk RNA-seq.

TCR cDNA molecules were tagged individually, and each one carried a unique molecular identifier. TCRdb re-analysed the 5' RACE reads in MiXCR, keeping a single row per CDR3 protein. The table includes about 10,000 distinct CDR3 sequences, 9.5% to 15% detected once. Time point: sample taken at primary tumor resection. Study results and caveats: Ubiquitous and regional nonsynonymous mutations were tracked by counts of ubiquitous and regional expanded TCRs, respectively. Intratumoral expanded alpha and beta TCR counts were found to track tumor mutation counts.

The source material was lung tumor tissue, sampled at surgery. This chain links TRBV29-1 with TRBJ2-7, with D possibly matching TRBD2 (6 bases). This clonotype was obtained from a male donor with early-stage non-small cell lung cancer. CDR3 region: CSVEVVQWGEVREQYF. The DNA for the CDR3 is TGCAGCGTTGAAGTGGTCCAATGGGGGGAGGTTCGCGAGCAGTACTTC.